This is a list of T cell receptor beta chains from one sample in a study of T cell responses to AZD1222 COVID-19 vaccine. The repertoire was sequenced with immunoSEQ multiplex PCR; TCRdb's copy has only in-frame clones and lacks some. The repertoire holds 100,000 to 150,000 clones, with around 85% as singletons. Sequencing used peripheral blood, obtained 28 days after the second AZD1222 dose. All receptors come from an adult who received the AZD1222 COVID-19 vaccine. CDR3s include the opening cysteine and the closing phenylalanine or tryptophan. The D gene is left open where the match is weak. A row's size may be missing; if present it is once, few, many or a size class.

D gene: NA
J gene: TRBJ1-1
clone size: NA
V gene: TRBV18
CDR3 DNA: TGTGCCAGCTCACCGAGGGCGGGCACTGAAGCTTTCTTT
CDR3 protein: CASSPRAGTEAFF

D gene: NA
J gene: TRBJ2-2
clone size: NA
V gene: TRBV7-6
CDR3 DNA: TGTGCCAGCAGCTTAGCGGGATGGGGTCGGGAGAGCACCGGGGAGCTGTTTTTT
CDR3 protein: CASSLAGWGRESTGELFF

D gene: NA
J gene: TRBJ1-1
clone size: NA
V gene: TRBV2
CDR3 DNA: TGTGCCAGCGACCGAAACACTGAAGCTTTCTTT
CDR3 protein: CASDRNTEAFF

D gene: TRBD2
J gene: TRBJ2-7
clone size: NA
V gene: TRBV6-1
CDR3 DNA: TGTGCCAGCAGTGAAGGTCCTAGCGGGGGGGCCTACGAGCAGTACTTC
CDR3 protein: CASSEGPSGGAYEQYF

D gene: TRBD1
J gene: TRBJ2-5
clone size: NA
V gene: TRBV5-4
CDR3 DNA: TGTGCCAGCAAACCGGGACAGGGGGATATTGAGACCCAGTACTTC
CDR3 protein: CASKPGQGDIETQYF

D gene: NA
J gene: TRBJ2-5
clone size: NA
V gene: TRBV5-6
CDR3 DNA: TGTGCCAGCAGCTTGCCCAATGGGCCCCAAACTAGTTTGGAGACCCAGTACTTC
CDR3 protein: CASSLPNGPQTSLETQYF

D gene: NA
J gene: TRBJ2-7
clone size: NA
V gene: TRBV7-9
CDR3 DNA: TGTGCCAGCAGCCCGGACATACCTTACGAGCAGTACTTC
CDR3 protein: CASSPDIPYEQYF

D gene: NA
J gene: TRBJ1-1
clone size: NA
V gene: TRBV7-9
CDR3 DNA: TGTGCCAGCAGCTTAGCCACAGGGACGACCCTTGAAGCTTTCTTT
CDR3 protein: CASSLATGTTLEAFF

D gene: TRBD1
J gene: TRBJ1-2
clone size: NA
V gene: TRBV7-9
CDR3 DNA: TGTGCCAGCAGCTTTCGGGGGCAGGGGGTCTCTAACTATGGCTACACCTTC
CDR3 protein: CASSFRGQGVSNYGYTF

D gene: NA
J gene: TRBJ1-1
clone size: once
V gene: TRBV15
CDR3 DNA: TGTGCCACCAGCAGAGCGGACACTGAAGCTTTCTTT
CDR3 protein: CATSRADTEAFF

D gene: NA
J gene: TRBJ1-4
clone size: once
V gene: TRBV15
CDR3 DNA: TGTGCCACCAGCAGAGAGAGCAACAGGGTGGCAGCCAATAATGAAAAACTGTTTTTT
CDR3 protein: CATSRESNRVAANNEKLFF

D gene: TRBD1
J gene: TRBJ1-2
clone size: NA
V gene: TRBV5-4
CDR3 DNA: TGTGCCAGCAGCGCGGCAGGGGGCAGCGACTATGGCTACACCTTC
CDR3 protein: CASSAAGGSDYGYTF

D gene: NA
J gene: TRBJ2-3
clone size: NA
V gene: TRBV24-1
CDR3 DNA: TGTGCCACCAGTGATCCCGGGAGAACAATTACGCAGTATTTT
CDR3 protein: CATSDPGRTITQYF

D gene: NA
J gene: TRBJ1-2
clone size: NA
V gene: TRBV11-2
CDR3 DNA: TGTGCCAGCAGCCGGCTGGGTCAGGGAAATTATGGCTACACCTTC
CDR3 protein: CASSRLGQGNYGYTF

D gene: NA
J gene: TRBJ1-5
clone size: few
V gene: TRBV19
CDR3 DNA: TGTGCCAGTAGTATAGATTCAGGGTATAGCAATCAGCCCCAGCATTTT
CDR3 protein: CASSIDSGYSNQPQHF